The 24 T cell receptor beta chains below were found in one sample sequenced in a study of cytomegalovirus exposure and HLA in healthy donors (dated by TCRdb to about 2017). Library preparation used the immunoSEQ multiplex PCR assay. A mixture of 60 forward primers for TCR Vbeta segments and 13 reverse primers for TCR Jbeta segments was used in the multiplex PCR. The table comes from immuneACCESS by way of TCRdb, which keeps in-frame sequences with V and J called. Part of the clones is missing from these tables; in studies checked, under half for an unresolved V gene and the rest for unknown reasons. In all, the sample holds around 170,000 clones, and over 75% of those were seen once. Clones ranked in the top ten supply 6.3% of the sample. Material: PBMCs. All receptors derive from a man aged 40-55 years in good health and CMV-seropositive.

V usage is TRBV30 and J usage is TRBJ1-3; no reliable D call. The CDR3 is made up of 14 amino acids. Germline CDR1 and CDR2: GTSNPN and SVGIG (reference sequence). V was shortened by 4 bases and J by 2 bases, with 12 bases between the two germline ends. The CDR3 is CAWTRGSAGNTIYF. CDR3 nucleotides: TGTGCCTGGACCCGAGGGAGCGCTGGAAACACCATATATTTT.

The CDR3 here is CASTPGGSGQVHVLTF. As DNA, the CDR3 is TGTGCCAGTACCCCTGGCGGGTCGGGACAGGTACACGTCCTGACTTTC. V and J are TRBV19 and TRBJ2-6, with 8 bases that match TRBD1. The J segment lost 11 bases and the V segment lost 7 bases, leaving 16 bases of the junction unmatched. The germline V gene encodes CDR1 LNHDA and CDR2 SQIVND (reference sequence). The CDR3 totals 16 residues.

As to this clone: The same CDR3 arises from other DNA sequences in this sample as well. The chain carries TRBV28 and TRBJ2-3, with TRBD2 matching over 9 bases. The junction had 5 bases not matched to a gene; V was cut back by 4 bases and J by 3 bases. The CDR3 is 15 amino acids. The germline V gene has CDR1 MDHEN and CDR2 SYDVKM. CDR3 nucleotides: TGTGCCAGCAGTTCGCGCGGGGGGGGGACAGATACGCAGTATTTT. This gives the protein CASSSRGGGTDTQYF.

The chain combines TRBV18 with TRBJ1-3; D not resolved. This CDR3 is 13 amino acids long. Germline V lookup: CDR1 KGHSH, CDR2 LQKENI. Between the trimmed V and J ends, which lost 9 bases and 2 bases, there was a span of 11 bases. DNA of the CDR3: TGTGCCAGTCAAGAATCTACTGGAAACACCATATATTTT. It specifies CASQESTGNTIYF.

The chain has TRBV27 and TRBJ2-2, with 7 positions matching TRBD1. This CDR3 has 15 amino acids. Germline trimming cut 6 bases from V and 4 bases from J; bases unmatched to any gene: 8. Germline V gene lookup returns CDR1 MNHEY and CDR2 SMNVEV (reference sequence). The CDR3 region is CASRYRGKSTGELFF. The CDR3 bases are TGTGCCAGCAGGTACAGGGGTAAGAGCACCGGGGAGCTGTTTTTT.

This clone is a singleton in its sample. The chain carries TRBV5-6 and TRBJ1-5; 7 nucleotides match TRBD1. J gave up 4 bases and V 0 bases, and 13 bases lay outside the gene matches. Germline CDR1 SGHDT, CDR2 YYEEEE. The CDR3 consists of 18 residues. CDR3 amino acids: CASSLGLTGIPGNQPQHF. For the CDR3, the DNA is TGTGCCAGCAGCTTGGGCCTGACAGGGATCCCTGGAAATCAGCCCCAGCATTTT.

DNA of the CDR3: TGCGCCAGCAGTGAGTCGACAGGGGCAACTGAAAAACTGTTTTTT. It specifies CASSESTGATEKLFF. J is TRBJ1-4 and V is TRBV10-2; the match to TRBD1 covers 8 bases. This CDR3 comprises 15 residues. V lost 0 bases and J lost 7; bases outside the gene matches: 4. Germline lookup yields CDR1 WSHSY and CDR2 SAAADI.

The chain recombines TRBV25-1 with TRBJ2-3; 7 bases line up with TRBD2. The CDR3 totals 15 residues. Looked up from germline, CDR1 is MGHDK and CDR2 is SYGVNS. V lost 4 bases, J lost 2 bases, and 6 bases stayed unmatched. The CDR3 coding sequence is TGTGCCAGCAGTGCATCTAGCGGCCTCACAGATACGCAGTATTTT. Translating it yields CASSASSGLTDTQYF.

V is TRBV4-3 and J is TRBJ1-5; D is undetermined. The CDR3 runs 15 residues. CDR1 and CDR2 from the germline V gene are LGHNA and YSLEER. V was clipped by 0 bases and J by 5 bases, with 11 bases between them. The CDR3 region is CASSQDRGSHQPQHF. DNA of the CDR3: TGCGCCAGCAGCCAAGATCGGGGTTCTCATCAGCCCCAGCATTTT.

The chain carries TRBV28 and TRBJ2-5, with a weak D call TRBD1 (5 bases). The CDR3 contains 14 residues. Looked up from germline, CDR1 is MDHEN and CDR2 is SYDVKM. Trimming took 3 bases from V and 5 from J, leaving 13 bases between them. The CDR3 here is CASSFSDGAETQYF. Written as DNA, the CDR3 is TGTGCCAGCAGTTTCTCAGATGGGGCGGAGACCCAGTACTTC.

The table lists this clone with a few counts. The CDR3 spells CASKVGLSSYNEQFF. The CDR3 region has the DNA TGTGCCAGCAAGGTGGGCCTAAGCTCCTACAATGAGCAGTTCTTC. The chain employs TRBV6-1 and TRBJ2-1; D gene ambiguous. V was clipped by 7 bases and J by 0 bases, with 13 bases between them. Germline V CDR1 and CDR2: MNHNS, SASEGT. The CDR3 is made up of 15 amino acids.

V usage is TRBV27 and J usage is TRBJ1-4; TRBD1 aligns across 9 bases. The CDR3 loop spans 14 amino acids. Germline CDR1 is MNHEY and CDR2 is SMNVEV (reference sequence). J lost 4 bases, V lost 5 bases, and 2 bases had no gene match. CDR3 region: CASSPDRGNEKLFF. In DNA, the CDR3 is TGTGCCAGCAGTCCGGACAGGGGTAATGAAAAACTGTTTTTT.

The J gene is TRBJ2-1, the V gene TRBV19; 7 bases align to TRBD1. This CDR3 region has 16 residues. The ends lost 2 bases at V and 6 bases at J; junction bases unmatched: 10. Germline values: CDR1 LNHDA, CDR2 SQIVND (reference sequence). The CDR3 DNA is TGTGCCAGTAGTATAAAGGCGGCAGGGGGATCCAATGAGCAGTTCTTC. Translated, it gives CASSIKAAGGSNEQFF.

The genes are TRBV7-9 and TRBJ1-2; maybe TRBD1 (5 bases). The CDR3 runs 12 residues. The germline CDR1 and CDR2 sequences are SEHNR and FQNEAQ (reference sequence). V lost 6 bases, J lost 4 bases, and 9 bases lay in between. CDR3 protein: CASRQDSYGYTF. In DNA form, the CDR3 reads TGTGCCAGCAGGCAAGACAGCTATGGCTACACCTTC.

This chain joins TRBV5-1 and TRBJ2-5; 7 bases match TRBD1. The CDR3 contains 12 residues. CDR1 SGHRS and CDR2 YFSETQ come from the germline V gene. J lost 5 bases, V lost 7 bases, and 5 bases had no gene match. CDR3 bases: TGCGCCAGCCGACAGGGTGGGGAGACCCAGTACTTC. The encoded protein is CASRQGGETQYF.

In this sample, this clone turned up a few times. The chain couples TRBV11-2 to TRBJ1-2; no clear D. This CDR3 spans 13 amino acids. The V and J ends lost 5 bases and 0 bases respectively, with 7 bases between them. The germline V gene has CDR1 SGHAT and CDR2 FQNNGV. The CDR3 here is CASSLAANYGYTF. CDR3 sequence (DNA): TGTGCCAGCAGCCTCGCAGCTAACTATGGCTACACCTTC.

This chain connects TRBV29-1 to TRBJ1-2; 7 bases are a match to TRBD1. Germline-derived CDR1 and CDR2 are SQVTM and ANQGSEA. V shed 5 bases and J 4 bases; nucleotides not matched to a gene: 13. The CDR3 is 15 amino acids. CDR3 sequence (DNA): TGCAGCGTTAGTTACACCCGGGACAGCGTCTATGGCTACACCTTC. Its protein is CSVSYTRDSVYGYTF.

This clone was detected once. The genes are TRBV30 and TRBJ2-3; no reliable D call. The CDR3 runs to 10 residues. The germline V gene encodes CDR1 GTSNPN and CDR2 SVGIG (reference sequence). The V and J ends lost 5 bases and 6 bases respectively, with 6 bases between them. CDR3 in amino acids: CAWARDTQYF. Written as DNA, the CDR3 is TGTGCCTGGGCTAGGGATACGCAGTATTTT.

The CDR3 DNA is TGTGCCAGCAGTGAAAAGGGGGGGCGCACCTATGGCTACACCTTC. Its protein product is CASSEKGGRTYGYTF. The chain uses TRBV6-1 and TRBJ1-2; maybe TRBD1 (6 bases). Germline CDR1 reads MNHNS; CDR2 reads SASEGT. Trimming removed 2 bases at V and 4 bases at J, with 14 bases between. This CDR3 is built from 15 residues.

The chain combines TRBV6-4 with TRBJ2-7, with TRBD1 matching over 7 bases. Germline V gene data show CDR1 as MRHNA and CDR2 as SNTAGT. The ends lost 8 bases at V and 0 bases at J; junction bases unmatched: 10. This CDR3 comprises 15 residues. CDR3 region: CASVGGQTLSYEQYF. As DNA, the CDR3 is TGTGCCAGCGTAGGGGGACAGACGCTCTCCTACGAGCAGTACTTC.

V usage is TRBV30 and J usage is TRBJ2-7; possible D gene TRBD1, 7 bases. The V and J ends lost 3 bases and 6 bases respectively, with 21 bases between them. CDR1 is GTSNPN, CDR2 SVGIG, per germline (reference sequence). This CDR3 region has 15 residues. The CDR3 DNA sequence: TGTGCCTGGAGGGCCCCCGTGACAGGGAGGTTCGAGCAGTACTTC. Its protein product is CAWRAPVTGRFEQYF.

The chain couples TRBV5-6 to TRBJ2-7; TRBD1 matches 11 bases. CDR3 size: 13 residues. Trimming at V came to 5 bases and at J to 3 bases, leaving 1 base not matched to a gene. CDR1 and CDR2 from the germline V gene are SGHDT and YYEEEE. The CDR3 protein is CASRGQGDYEQYF. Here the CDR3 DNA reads TGTGCCAGCAGGGGACAGGGGGACTACGAGCAGTACTTC.

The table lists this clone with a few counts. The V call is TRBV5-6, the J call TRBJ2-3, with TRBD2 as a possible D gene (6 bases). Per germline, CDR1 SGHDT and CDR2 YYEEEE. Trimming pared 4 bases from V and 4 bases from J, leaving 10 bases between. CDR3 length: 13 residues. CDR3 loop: CASSPGEADTQYF. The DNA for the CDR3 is TGTGCCAGCAGCCCTGGGGAGGCAGATACGCAGTATTTT.

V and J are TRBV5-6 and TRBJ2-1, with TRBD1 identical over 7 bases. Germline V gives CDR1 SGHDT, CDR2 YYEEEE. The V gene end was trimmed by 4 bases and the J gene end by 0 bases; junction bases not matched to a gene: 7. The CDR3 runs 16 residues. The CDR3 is CASSLTGASSYNEQFF. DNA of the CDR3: TGTGCCAGCAGCCTTACAGGGGCCAGCTCCTACAATGAGCAGTTCTTC.